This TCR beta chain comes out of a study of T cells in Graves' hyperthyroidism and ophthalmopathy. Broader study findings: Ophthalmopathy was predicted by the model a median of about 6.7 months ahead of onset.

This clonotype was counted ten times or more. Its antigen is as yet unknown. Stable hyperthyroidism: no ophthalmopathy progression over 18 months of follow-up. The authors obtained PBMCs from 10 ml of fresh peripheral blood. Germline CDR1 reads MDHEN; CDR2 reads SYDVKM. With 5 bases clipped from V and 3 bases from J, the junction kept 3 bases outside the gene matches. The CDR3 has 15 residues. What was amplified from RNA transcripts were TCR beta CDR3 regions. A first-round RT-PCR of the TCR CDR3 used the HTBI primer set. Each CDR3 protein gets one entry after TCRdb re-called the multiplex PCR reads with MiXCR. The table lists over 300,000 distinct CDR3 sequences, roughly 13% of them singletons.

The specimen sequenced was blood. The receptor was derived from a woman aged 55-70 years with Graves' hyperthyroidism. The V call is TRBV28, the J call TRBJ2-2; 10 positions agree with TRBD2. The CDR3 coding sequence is TGTGCCAGCAGTATGGGACTAGCGCACACCGGGGAGCTGTTTTTT. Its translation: CASSMGLAHTGELFF. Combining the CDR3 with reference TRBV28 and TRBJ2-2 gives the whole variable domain DVKVTQSSRYLVKRTGEKVFLECVQDMDHENMFWYRQDPGLGLRLIYFSYDVKMKEKGDIPEGYSVSREKKERFSLILESASTNQTSMYLCASSMGLAHTGELFFGEGSRLTVL.